This T cell receptor (beta chain) was documented in a study of shared clonotypes between healthy human individuals. V dropped 5 bases and J dropped 4 bases, with 17 bases sitting between them. The germline V gene has CDR1 MDHEN and CDR2 SYDVKM. The CDR3 extends over 15 amino acids. About this clone: The antigen is unknown.

Profiled with immunoSEQ multiplex PCR; TCRdb holds only in-frame clones, not every one. Of about 680,000 clones listed, roughly 72% were seen once; the top ten hold around 2%. General study points: Compared with memory subsets, naive subsets generally had larger estimated richness.

Specimen: memory CD4+ T cells sorted from blood. Subset: CD45RA-negative fraction. This sequence joins TRBV28 and TRBJ1-2, with D possibly TRBD1 on 5 matching bases. This receptor was taken from a woman aged 25-40 years in good health. This CDR3 is CASSPPGTVIYGYTF. In DNA, the CDR3 is TGTGCCAGCAGTCCCCCCGGGACGGTGATCTATGGCTACACCTTC.